These 25 T cell receptor beta chains were all obtained from the same sample, sequenced in a study of early T cells in non-severe SARS-CoV-2 infection. TCRdb independently ran MiXCR on the 5' RACE reads; one entry per CDR3 protein. The table lists around 30,000 distinct CDR3 sequences, 9% to 10% of them singletons, with roughly 13% in the top ten. Sequences were obtained from whole blood. The receptor set was obtained from an adult who was a healthcare worker with PCR-confirmed SARS-CoV-2 infection or an uninfected control (not recorded which).

The chain links TRBV27 to TRBJ2-7; 8 bases are shared with TRBD1. Germline V CDR1 and CDR2: MNHEY, SMNVEV (reference sequence). This CDR3 comprises 14 residues. V shed 5 bases, J shed 4 bases, and the junction held 7 bases outside the gene matches. The CDR3 protein is CASSPQGARYEQYF. In DNA form, the CDR3 reads TGTGCCAGCAGTCCCCAGGGGGCTCGGTACGAGCAGTACTTC.

The V call is TRBV20-1, the J call TRBJ2-5, with 9 bases fitting TRBD1. The CDR3 totals 17 residues. Germline assignment: CDR1 DFQATT and CDR2 SNEGSKA (reference sequence). The ends lost 1 base at V and 1 base at J; junction bases unmatched: 10. CDR3 in amino acids: CSARAGGTGTVQETQYF. CDR3 bases: TGCAGTGCTAGAGCGGGCGGGACAGGGACCGTCCAAGAGACCCAGTACTTC.

In its sample, this clonotype was seen a few times. The gene calls are TRBV6-4 and TRBJ2-3; D is possibly TRBD1 (6 bases). The CDR3 totals 14 residues. Germline assignment: CDR1 MRHNA and CDR2 SNTAGT. The ends were cut back, 10 bases at V and 3 bases at J, with 17 bases in the middle. CDR3 DNA sequence: TGTGCCACCGCCCAGGGGCCCGGGACAGATACGCAGTATTTT. It codes for CATAQGPGTDTQYF.

This clonotype was seen many times. V is TRBV21-1 and J is TRBJ1-5. TRBV21-1 counts as a pseudogene. The length of the CDR3 is 10 residues. CDR3 bases: TGTGCCAGCAGCCCGCGGCCCCAGCATTTT. This sequence encodes CASSPRPQHF.

This clonotype appeared many times. The chain couples TRBV7-6 to TRBJ2-5, with 7 bases matching TRBD1. The germline CDR1 and CDR2 sequences are SGHVS and FNYEAQ. V shed 5 bases and J 3 bases; nucleotides not matched to a gene: 12. This CDR3 has 16 amino acids. CDR3 amino acids: CASSATPGTAKETQYF. The CDR3 DNA follows: TGTGCCAGCAGCGCCACCCCCGGGACAGCTAAAGAGACCCAGTACTTC.

V is TRBV4-2 and J is TRBJ1-2; D is perhaps TRBD1 (6 bases). Looked up from germline, CDR1 is LGHNA and CDR2 is YNFKEQ. This CDR3 is 16 amino acids long. With 2 bases removed from V and 4 bases from J, the gap between germline ends came to 17 bases. The CDR3 bases are TGTGCCAGCAGCCAATCCCAGGACAGCCAACTCTATGGCTACACCTTC. Translation gives CASSQSQDSQLYGYTF.

There are many counts of this clonotype. The chain employs TRBV20-1 and TRBJ1-2, with D possibly being TRBD1 (6 bases). The CDR3 extends over 12 amino acids. V was cut by 5 bases and J by 4 bases, with 11 bases left in between. Germline lookup yields CDR1 DFQATT and CDR2 SNEGSKA (reference sequence). CDR3 amino acids: CSAVSGAYGYTF. CDR3 DNA: TGCAGTGCTGTCTCAGGGGCCTATGGCTACACCTTC.

This CDR3 reads CATSDLGGGQSTDTQYF. The CDR3 bases are TGTGCCACCAGTGATTTGGGGGGAGGGCAAAGCACAGATACGCAGTATTTT. This chain links TRBV24-1 with TRBJ2-3, with TRBD2 identical over 7 bases. CDR3 length: 17 residues. The J segment lost 0 bases and the V segment lost 0 bases, leaving 5 bases of the junction unmatched. CDR1 is KGHDR and CDR2 is SFDVKD in the germline V gene.

This clonotype was counted only a few times. The V gene is TRBV27, the J gene TRBJ1-1; D might be TRBD1 (5 bases). V gave up 7 bases and J gave up 1 base, with 7 bases separating them. Germline CDR1 is MNHEY and CDR2 is SMNVEV (reference sequence). The CDR3 has 12 residues. CDR3 sequence reads: CASKRGNTEAFF. In nucleotides, the CDR3 is TGTGCCAGCAAAAGGGGGAACACTGAAGCTTTCTTT.

This clonotype was recorded at least ten times. V and J are TRBV5-1 and TRBJ2-7; 7 bases align to TRBD1. Germline V gene sequence: CDR1 SGHRS, CDR2 YFSETQ. Trimming cost V 0 bases and J 6 bases; bases outside gene matches: 6. CDR3 size: 14 residues. The CDR3 nucleotides are TGCGCCAGCAGCTTGGAAGACAGGGCGGTCGAGCAGTACTTC. The encoded protein is CASSLEDRAVEQYF.

This chain links TRBV29-1 with TRBJ1-1; D unresolved. Germline V gene lookup returns CDR1 SQVTM and CDR2 ANQGSEA. The CDR3 loop spans 14 amino acids. Between the trimmed V and J ends, which lost 7 bases and 0 bases, there was a span of 15 bases. This CDR3 reads CSADGGQLNTEAFF. Here the CDR3 DNA reads TGCAGCGCGGACGGAGGGCAGTTGAACACTGAAGCTTTCTTT.

This clonotype was seen more than once but under ten times. The chain uses TRBV9 and TRBJ2-3; 9 bases map to TRBD1. Germline lookup yields CDR1 SGDLS and CDR2 YYNGEE. V dropped 4 bases and J dropped 7; count of bases not matched to a gene: 10. The CDR3 extends over 15 amino acids. This chain's CDR3 is CASSPPDRGKYTQYF. The CDR3 region has the DNA TGTGCCAGCAGCCCCCCGGACAGGGGCAAATATACGCAGTATTTT.

This rearrangement joins TRBV20-1 to TRBJ2-3, with a tentative D call TRBD2 (5 bases). The CDR3 spans 16 residues. The germline gives CDR1 DFQATT, CDR2 SNEGSKA (reference sequence). Deletions cut 0 bases from V and 0 bases from J, with 13 bases between. This CDR3 reads CSARDPSGRSTDTQYF. The CDR3 region has the DNA TGCAGTGCTAGAGATCCGAGCGGACGAAGCACAGATACGCAGTATTTT.

This clonotype came up many times. The chain employs TRBV27 and TRBJ2-7; 8 bases are a match to TRBD1. Germline-derived CDR1 and CDR2 are MNHEY and SMNVEV (reference sequence). Trimming took 4 bases from V and 4 from J; bases not matched to a gene: 3. CDR3 length: 13 residues. As DNA, the CDR3 is TGTGCCAGCAGTTCAGGGGGCCCGTACGAGCAGTACTTC. This gives the protein CASSSGGPYEQYF.

This chain uses TRBV7-6 with TRBJ1-6; D is unclear. This CDR3 contains 15 residues. The V gene's germline CDR1 is SGHVS and CDR2 FNYEAQ. V was cut by 3 bases and J by 8 bases, with 14 bases left in between. This CDR3 is CASSLADRWDSPLHF. CDR3 nucleotides: TGTGCCAGCAGCTTGGCTGATCGTTGGGATTCACCCCTCCACTTT.

The chain is built from TRBV10-3 and TRBJ2-7; no reliable D call. The germline V gene has CDR1 ENHRY and CDR2 SYGVKD. The CDR3 is made up of 11 amino acids. Here the CDR3 reads CATSGTYEQYF. The CDR3, as DNA: TGTGCAACTTCAGGAACCTACGAGCAGTACTTC.

This clonotype came up a few times. This rearrangement joins TRBV19 to TRBJ1-2; a weak D match, TRBD1 (5 bases). The CDR3 is 14 amino acids. Between the trimmed V and J ends, which lost 9 bases and 4 bases, there was a span of 18 bases. Germline CDR1 is LNHDA and CDR2 is SQIVND (reference sequence). The CDR3 sequence is CASQIRQFGYGYTF. The CDR3 DNA reads TGTGCCAGCCAGATTCGACAGTTCGGCTATGGCTACACCTTC.

Ten or more counts support this clonotype. The chain joins TRBV12-3 or TRBV12-4 to TRBJ2-5; 8 bases line up with TRBD2. After removal of 5 bases from V and 1 base from J, the junction contained 6 bases not matched to a gene. This CDR3 is built from 15 residues. The CDR3 here is CASSPLAGPQETQYF. CDR3 nucleotide sequence: TGTGCCAGCAGTCCCCTAGCGGGCCCCCAAGAGACCCAGTACTTC.

Ten or more counts support this clonotype. The chain is built from TRBV6-6 and TRBJ1-5, with 9 bases identical to TRBD1. With V trimmed by 5 bases and J by 3 bases, 11 bases remained unmatched. This CDR3 comprises 17 residues. Germline values: CDR1 MNHNY, CDR2 SVGAGI (reference sequence). CDR3 coding DNA: TGTGCCAGCAGTCCCGGGACAGGGATAGGTAACAATCAGCCCCAGCATTTT. Protein: CASSPGTGIGNNQPQHF.

CDR3 region: CASSLGRDNSPLHF. CDR3 DNA sequence: TGTGCCAGCAGCTTGGGCCGGGATAATTCACCCCTCCACTTT. J is TRBJ1-6 and V is TRBV5-6; D remains unclear. Trimming took off 0 bases at V and 5 bases at J, with 6 bases between the two ends. The CDR3 has 14 amino acids. Germline values: CDR1 SGHDT, CDR2 YYEEEE.

This clonotype was picked up a small number of times. The chain employs TRBV7-9 and TRBJ2-3; D might be TRBD2 (5 bases). The V and J ends lost 5 bases and 5 bases respectively, with 20 bases between them. CDR1 is SEHNR, CDR2 FQNEAQ, per germline (reference sequence). The CDR3 spans 16 residues. CDR3 loop: CASSPWLTPGEDTQYF. The CDR3 nucleotides read TGTGCCAGCAGCCCCTGGCTGACTCCCGGGGAAGATACGCAGTATTTT.

This clonotype appeared many times. The chain carries TRBV10-3 and TRBJ2-7; D call uncertain. The CDR3 has 13 amino acids. CDR1 is ENHRY and CDR2 is SYGVKD in the germline V gene. Trimming stripped 6 bases from V and 3 bases from J, with 12 bases between. This CDR3 reads CAIRKKSDYEQYF. The CDR3 DNA sequence: TGTGCCATCAGGAAAAAATCAGACTACGAGCAGTACTTC.

This clonotype was detected many times. The chain recombines TRBV7-3 with TRBJ2-3; a weak D match, TRBD2 (6 bases). CDR1 and CDR2 (germline): SGHTA, FQGTGA. The CDR3 has 13 residues. Deletions cut 2 bases from V and 4 bases from J, with 7 bases between. In nucleotides, the CDR3 is TGTGCCAGCAGCTTACGCGGGGCAGATACGCAGTATTTT. Its protein is CASSLRGADTQYF.

This clonotype was seen many times. The chain employs TRBV9 and TRBJ2-2; tentative D call: TRBD1 (6 bases). Germline V gene data show CDR1 as SGDLS and CDR2 as YYNGEE. Trimming left V 0 bases short and J 6 bases short, with 12 bases between. The CDR3 is 15 residues long. This chain's CDR3 is CASSVAYRAAGELFF. The CDR3 DNA sequence: TGTGCCAGCAGCGTAGCTTACAGGGCGGCCGGGGAGCTGTTTTTT.

This clonotype was observed at least ten times. The V call is TRBV29-1, the J call TRBJ2-3; D is perhaps TRBD2 (6 bases). CDR3 length: 13 amino acids. Germline V gene lookup returns CDR1 SQVTM and CDR2 ANQGSEA. V lost 7 bases and J 1 base, leaving 12 bases between the germline ends. The CDR3 bases are TGCAGCGCGGGGAGGTTTGGCACAGATACGCAGTATTTT. Residues: CSAGRFGTDTQYF.